Listed below are T cell receptor beta chains from one sample, sequenced in a study of OX40 agonist ivuxolimab in advanced cancers. The data were produced by immunoSEQ multiplex PCR, yet TCRdb's version contains in-frame clones alone and is incomplete. The table includes about 65,000 clones, more than 75% detected once. This material consisted of CD4+ or CD8+ T cells sorted from blood, taken in a trial of the OX40 agonist ivuxolimab. The receptor set was obtained from an adult with an advanced solid tumor such as melanoma, head and neck, liver or kidney cancer. Each CDR3 is given with its conserved first and last residue. The D gene is left open where the match is weak. Size is stated for part of the rows, as once, few or many counts, or as a class when the clone is expanded.

CDR3 DNA | CDR3 protein | J gene | CDR3 length | D gene | V gene | clone size
TGTGCCAGCAGCGCGCCGTTGGTAACCGGGACTAGGGCAGATACGCAGTATTTT | CASSAPLVTGTRADTQYF | TRBJ2-3 | 18 | TRBD2 | TRBV9 | few
TGTGCCAGCAGCTTGGTTGGTGCGTCGGTTAACGAGTACTTC | CASSLVGASVNEYF | TRBJ2-7 | 14 | . | TRBV7-9 | .
TGTGCCAGCAGCCGCCGGGACCAGCGGGGGTTATACAATGAGCAGTTCTTC | CASSRRDQRGLYNEQFF | TRBJ2-1 | 17 | TRBD2 | TRBV11-2 | .
TGTGCCAGCTCATTGGACAGGGCCTCCTACGAGCAGTACTTC | CASSLDRASYEQYF | TRBJ2-7 | 14 | TRBD1 | TRBV18 | .
TGTGCCAGCAAAGAAGGACAGCCTCAAGAGACCCAGTACTTC | CASKEGQPQETQYF | TRBJ2-5 | 14 | . | TRBV5-6 | .
TGTGCCAGCCGCGCTCGGGGGGGGACAGGGTCGAATGAGCAGTTCTTC | CASRARGGTGSNEQFF | TRBJ2-1 | 16 | . | TRBV19 | .
TGTGCCAGCGTCAGGGGGATAATGAACACTGAAGCTTTCTTT | CASVRGIMNTEAFF | TRBJ1-1 | 14 | TRBD1 | TRBV2 | .
TGTGCCAGCAGCGCCCGACTAGTGCCGGATACGCAGTATTTT | CASSARLVPDTQYF | TRBJ2-3 | 14 | . | TRBV9 | .
TGTGCCATCCTGGACAGGGGGCGAAATTACGAGCAGTACTTC | CAILDRGRNYEQYF | TRBJ2-7 | 14 | TRBD1 | TRBV6-1 | .
TGTGCCAGCAGGGCCGGGACAGGGGGCGAGAACACTGAAGCTTTCTTT | CASRAGTGGENTEAFF | TRBJ1-1 | 16 | TRBD1 | TRBV6-6 | .